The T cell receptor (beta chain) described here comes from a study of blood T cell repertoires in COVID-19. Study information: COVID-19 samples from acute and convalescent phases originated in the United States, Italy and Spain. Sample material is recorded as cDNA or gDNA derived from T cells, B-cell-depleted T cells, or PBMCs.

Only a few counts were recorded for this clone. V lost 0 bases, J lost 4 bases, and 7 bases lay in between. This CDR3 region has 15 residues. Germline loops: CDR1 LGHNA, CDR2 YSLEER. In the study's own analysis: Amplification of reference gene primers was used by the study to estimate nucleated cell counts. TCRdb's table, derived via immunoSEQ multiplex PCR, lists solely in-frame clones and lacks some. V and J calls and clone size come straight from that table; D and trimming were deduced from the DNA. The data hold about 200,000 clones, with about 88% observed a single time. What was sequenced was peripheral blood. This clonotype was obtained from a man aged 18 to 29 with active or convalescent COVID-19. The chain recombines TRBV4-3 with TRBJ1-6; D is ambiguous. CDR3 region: CASSQDTGYNSPLHF. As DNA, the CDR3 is TGCGCCAGCAGCCAAGATACGGGGTATAATTCACCCCTCCACTTT.